This note documents a single T cell receptor (beta chain) sequence. Its antigen is not known. The data were taken from a study of T cell responses to AZD1222 COVID-19 vaccine. Overall study results and limits: Increased Spike-specific TCR breadth and depth were observed after two AZD1222 doses.

The germline V and J ends were trimmed by 1 base and 8 bases, with 11 bases remaining between them. This CDR3 region has 13 residues. The germline CDR1 and CDR2 sequences are LNHDA and SQIVND (reference sequence). TCRdb's copy holds only in-frame clones and misses some; the assay was immunoSEQ multiplex PCR. This repertoire shows roughly 120,000 clones, almost 90% found once; its top ten account for around 8.7%. This clonotype originated in an adult in good health. This specimen consisted of peripheral blood, obtained on day 0 of AZD1222 vaccination. The chain recombines TRBV19 with TRBJ1-2; D gene unclear. CDR3 loop: CASSIGQEKGYTF. The DNA of the CDR3 is TGTGCCAGTAGTATAGGTCAAGAGAAGGGCTACACCTTC.